This TCR beta chain was recovered during a study of shared clonotypes between healthy human individuals. Study-wide context: The study drew on a couple of women and a few men aged 18 to 49 as donors. The study, taken as a whole, reports: Four donors had about 5.1% of their naive CD4 clonotypes in common.

Notes on this clone: Antigen unknown. In the same sample, other DNA sequences code for this CDR3.

The protocol was immunoSEQ multiplex PCR, while the TCRdb copy is restricted to in-frame clones and leaves out a portion. The data hold 2 million to 2.5 million clones, with 85% to 95% observed a single time. Both subsets, CD45RA+ naive and CD45RA-negative memory, were split from the CD4+ cells. V lost 2 bases and J 0 bases, leaving 8 bases between the germline ends. The germline V gene encodes CDR1 MNHEY and CDR2 SMNVEV (reference sequence). The CDR3 is made up of 15 amino acids. The source material was naive CD4+ T cells from PBMCs. Subset meaning: CD45RA+ positively selected. The chain employs TRBV27 and TRBJ1-5; D not resolved. This receptor was taken from a man younger than 35 in good health. Some clones in this sample may be carry-over from other donors' samples. CDR3 DNA sequence: TGTGCCAGCAGTTTAAAGGGTTATAGCAATCAGCCCCAGCATTTT. It codes for CASSLKGYSNQPQHF.